This T cell receptor (beta chain) emerged from a study of prognosis after radiotherapy for stage I lung cancer. From genomic DNA, TCR beta CDR3 was amplified by two-round multiplex PCR. Every TRBV and TRBJ gene had its own specific primer in first-round PCR. TCRdb passed the multiplex PCR reads through MiXCR, listing each CDR3 protein once. The table shows more than 20,000 distinct CDR3 sequences, with 40% to 45% occurring only once. Study-level findings and limits: Among patients who developed distant metastases, Shannon entropy after stereotactic body radiation therapy was lower.

In this sample, this clonotype turned up many times. Its cognate antigen is unknown. Source: PBMCs, taken before or after stereotactic body radiation therapy (not recorded which). The receptor's source is a donor over 45 with non-small cell lung cancer.

CDR3 sequence: CASSLAGGLDTQYF. CDR3 nucleotide sequence: TGCGCCAGCAGCTTGGCCGGGGGTCTTGATACGCAGTATTTT. The J gene is TRBJ2-3, the V gene TRBV5-1, with D possibly being TRBD2 (6 bases). Looked up from germline, CDR1 is SGHRS and CDR2 is YFSETQ. The CDR3 is made up of 14 amino acids. V lost 0 bases, J lost 6 bases, and 11 bases lay in between.